This TCR beta chain was sequenced in a study of blood T cell repertoires in COVID-19. Recruitment covered over 20 US areas and drew participants whose ages spanned about 18 to 100 years. The table came from immunoSEQ multiplex PCR; TCRdb's copy has only in-frame clones and leaves some out. The data contain fewer than 200,000 clones, 60% to 80% of them singletons. This CDR3 contains 13 residues. V was pared by 4 bases and J by 7 bases, with 11 bases between. Germline V lookup: CDR1 LGHDT, CDR2 YNNKEL (reference sequence). The chain is built from TRBV3-1 (or the pseudogene TRBV3-2) and TRBJ1-5, with D hard to call. The sample consisted of PBMCs or T cells enriched from blood (not recorded which). This sequence originates from a woman between 45 and 60 years old who had recovered from COVID-19. The CDR3 reads CASSLGGKQPQHF. CDR3 coding DNA: TGTGCCAGCAGCCTAGGAGGGAAGCAGCCCCAGCATTTT.